This entry lists 10 T cell receptor beta chains sequenced from one sample in a study of blood T cells in healthy people across ages. With a J-beta primer mix and a sample-barcoded 5' primer, a second PCR ran roughly 6 to 11 cycles. TCRdb processed the 5' RACE reads anew with MiXCR; each CDR3 protein has one entry. The repertoire holds 1.5 million to 2 million distinct CDR3 sequences, with 49% as singletons. Input material: blood. The receptors come from a woman in her thirties or forties in good health.

The chain joins TRBV29-1 to TRBJ2-7; TRBD2 matches 7 bases. The V and J ends lost 5 bases and 10 bases, in that order; junction bases with no gene match: 26. This CDR3 is 17 amino acids long. Germline CDR1 SQVTM, CDR2 ANQGSEA. The CDR3, as DNA: TGCAGCGTTCCCGGGGGGACGGTAAGGGATGGTGTTGTCGAACAGTACTTC. Translated: CSVPGGTVRDGVVEQYF.

The chain links TRBV7-8 to TRBJ2-3; TRBD2 matches at 9 bases. Trimming took 4 bases from V and 6 from J; bases not matched to a gene: 11. Germline values: CDR1 SGHVS, CDR2 FQNEAQ. The CDR3 covers 16 residues. The CDR3 loop reads CASSSSFSGGEDTQYF. CDR3 DNA sequence: TGTGCCAGCAGCTCATCGTTTAGCGGGGGAGAGGATACGCAGTATTTT.

The CDR3 sequence is CASSHGTSGGQETQYF. In DNA form, the CDR3 reads TGTGCCAGCAGCCACGGGACTAGCGGGGGGCAAGAGACCCAGTACTTC. The V and J genes are TRBV7-2 and TRBJ2-5, with 15 bases matching TRBD2. Germline CDR1 reads SGHTA; CDR2 reads FQGNSA. V shed 5 bases and J 2 bases; nucleotides not matched to a gene: 3. The CDR3 extends over 16 amino acids.

A few counts support this clonotype. This rearrangement joins TRBV4-3 to TRBJ2-1; D gene uncertain. This CDR3 is built from 15 residues. The germline CDR1 and CDR2 sequences are LGHNA and YSLEER. Trimming cost V 1 base and J 9 bases, with 16 bases left between them. The CDR3 DNA reads as TGCGCCAGCAGCCAAGCGTTTAGAAGTCCTGGTGAGCAGTTCTTC. This translates into CASSQAFRSPGEQFF.

This clonotype was counted between two and nine times. The V and J genes are TRBV12-3 or TRBV12-4 and TRBJ2-7; perhaps D is TRBD1 or TRBD2 (7 bases each). The CDR3 runs to 13 residues. V lost 6 bases, J lost 4 bases, and 13 bases lay in between. CDR3 nucleotides: TGTGCCAGCAGAGCGGGACAGTTATACGAGCAGTACTTC. Translating it yields CASRAGQLYEQYF.

The rearrangement links TRBV5-1 to TRBJ1-1; perhaps TRBD1 as D (5 bases). V was trimmed by 3 bases and J by 1 base, leaving 10 bases between them. The CDR3 runs 14 residues. Germline CDR1 reads SGHRS; CDR2 reads YFSETQ. In nucleotides, the CDR3 is TGCGCCAGCAGCTACTCGGGGGAGAACACTGAAGCTTTCTTT. Translated, it gives CASSYSGENTEAFF.

This clonotype was seen a few times. A junction boundary mismatches the germline segment, possibly from a read error. The V call is TRBV7-9, the J call TRBJ1-5; 8 positions match TRBD1. Germline-derived CDR1 and CDR2 are SEHNR and FQNEAQ (reference sequence). CDR3 size: 14 residues. The CDR3 nucleotides read TGTGCCAGCAGTTTAGGACAGGGTCTCCAGCCCCAGCATTTT. Translated, it gives CASSLGQGLQPQHF. Filled out from reference TRBV7-9 and TRBJ1-5, the complete variable domain reads DTGVSQNPRHKITKRGQNVTFRCDPISEHNRLYWYRQTLGQGPEFLTYFQNEAQLEKSRLLSDRFSAERPKGSFSTLEIQRTEQGDSAMYLCASSLGQGLQPQHFGDGTRLSIL.

The V and J genes are TRBV5-1 and TRBJ2-3, with 9 bases identical to TRBD2. The CDR3 contains 19 residues. The V segment lost 0 bases and the J segment 5 bases; nucleotides outside the gene matches: 16. In germline, CDR1 is SGHRS, CDR2 YFSETQ. The CDR3 sequence: CASSLDLVGTSLDGDTQYF. The CDR3 DNA follows: TGCGCCAGCAGCTTGGATCTTGTCGGGACTAGCCTTGATGGAGATACGCAGTATTTT.

This clonotype was seen ten or more times. V usage is TRBV6-5 and J usage is TRBJ2-7; D is uncertain. V lost 0 bases and J lost 10, with 16 bases in between. This CDR3 has 14 residues. Germline loops: CDR1 MNHEY, CDR2 SVGAGI. CDR3 loop: CASSYSSTADAQYF. CDR3 DNA sequence: TGTGCCAGCAGTTACTCATCGACTGCGGATGCCCAGTACTTC.

Many counts were recorded for this clonotype. This chain connects TRBV7-3 to TRBJ2-7; 9 nucleotides line up with TRBD2. CDR3 length: 15 residues. CDR1 is SGHTA, CDR2 FQGTGA, per germline. Trimming took 3 bases from V and 2 from J; bases not matched to a gene: 5. CDR3 sequence (DNA): TGTGCCAGCAGCTTCAGGGTAGCGGGGGCCTACGAGCAGTACTTC. This codes for CASSFRVAGAYEQYF.